Shown below are 23 T cell receptor beta chains from a single sample sequenced in a study of blood T cell repertoires in COVID-19 (dated by TCRdb to about 2020). Libraries were made using the immunoSEQ multiplex PCR assay. TCRdb carries this immuneACCESS record with in-frame sequences only. Its versions omit some clonotypes, under half of them owing to an unresolved V gene in the studies checked, with the rest unexplained. The sample yields about 500,000 clones; roughly 89% were counted once. The ten largest account for 0.7% to 1% of the sample. Sequenced: peripheral blood. These receptors originate from a man between 18 and 35 years old with COVID-19, enrolled during active disease.

The rearrangement links TRBV5-5 to TRBJ2-1, with D tentatively TRBD1 (5 bases). The CDR3 is 13 residues long. V lost 9 bases and J 3 bases, leaving 13 bases between the germline ends. In germline, CDR1 is SGHKS, CDR2 YYEKEE (reference sequence). Here the CDR3 DNA reads TGTGCCAACCGCAGGGTAGTCTACAATGAGCAGTTCTTC. This translates into CANRRVVYNEQFF.

The rearrangement links TRBV7-9 to TRBJ2-3; perhaps TRBD2 as D (5 bases). The CDR3 contains 15 residues. The V and J ends lost 5 bases and 0 bases respectively, with 12 bases between them. Germline loops: CDR1 SEHNR, CDR2 FQNEAQ (reference sequence). CDR3 DNA: TGTGCCAGCAGCAGACTACATACTAGCACAGATACGCAGTATTTT. It specifies CASSRLHTSTDTQYF.

The chain joins TRBV18 to TRBJ1-6; weak D call: TRBD1 (6 bases). The germline V gene encodes CDR1 KGHSH and CDR2 LQKENI. V lost 1 base to trimming and J lost 5 bases, with 9 bases between them. The CDR3 runs 15 residues. As DNA, the CDR3 is TGTGCCAGCTCACCACGGACAGAAAATAATTCACCCCTCCACTTT. Its translation: CASSPRTENNSPLHF.

This sequence joins TRBV3-1 (or the pseudogene TRBV3-2) and TRBJ1-1, with D perhaps matching TRBD1 (6 bases). CDR1 is LGHDT and CDR2 is YNNKEL in the germline V gene (reference sequence). There are 14 residues in the CDR3. Trimming shortened V by 5 bases and J by 6 bases, and 16 bases separated the two germline ends. The CDR3 DNA reads TGTGCCAGCAGCTATTCCACAGGGCCCCCTGAAGCTTTCTTT. It is translated as CASSYSTGPPEAFF.

V is TRBV7-8 and J is TRBJ1-2; 7 nucleotides align to TRBD1. The germline CDR1 and CDR2 sequences are SGHVS and FQNEAQ. CDR3 length equals 15 residues. Trimming removed 5 bases from V and 3 bases from J; junction bases left unmatched: 9. The CDR3 spells CASSQDRSRDYGYTF. As DNA, the CDR3 is TGTGCCAGCAGCCAGGACAGGTCGAGGGACTATGGCTACACCTTC.

This sequence joins TRBV15 and TRBJ2-3, with TRBD1 matching over 11 bases. V trimming: 3 bases; J trimming: 4 bases; junction bases outside the gene matches: 0. From germline, CDR1 is LNHNV and CDR2 YYDKDF (reference sequence). CDR3 length: 14 residues. The CDR3 reads CATSRDRGPDTQYF. The CDR3 DNA sequence: TGTGCCACCAGCAGGGACAGGGGGCCAGATACGCAGTATTTT.

This chain joins TRBV6-5 and TRBJ1-4; D not resolved. V was trimmed by 8 bases and J by 0 bases, leaving 10 bases between them. Germline CDR1 reads MNHEY; CDR2 reads SVGAGI. This CDR3 has 14 residues. CDR3 sequence reads: CASQTYSTNEKLFF. CDR3 in DNA: TGTGCCAGCCAAACCTATTCAACTAATGAAAAACTGTTTTTT.

This chain joins TRBV28 and TRBJ2-7, with D unresolved. The CDR3 is 11 amino acids. Germline V CDR1 and CDR2: MDHEN, SYDVKM. V lost 3 bases to trimming and J lost 3 bases, with 3 bases between them. CDR3 residues: CASSFIYEQYF. The CDR3 coding sequence is TGTGCCAGCAGTTTCATCTACGAGCAGTACTTC.

In DNA, the CDR3 is TGTGCCAGTTCAATCAGGGGTACGACTGAAGCTTTCTTT. This codes for CASSIRGTTEAFF. This chain connects TRBV3-1 (or the pseudogene TRBV3-2) to TRBJ1-1, with D possibly TRBD1 on 6 matching bases. Trimming shortened V by 9 bases and J by 5 bases, and 16 bases separated the two germline ends. The CDR3 covers 13 residues. Germline V CDR1 and CDR2: LGHDT, YNNKEL (reference sequence).

This clone was recorded only once. This rearrangement joins TRBV19 to TRBJ2-7, with 7 bases matching TRBD1. Germline CDR1 is LNHDA and CDR2 is SQIVND (reference sequence). V was pared by 6 bases and J by 1 base, with 9 bases of the junction left unmatched. The CDR3 has 15 residues. CDR3 amino acids: CASRPDRDISYEQYF. CDR3 sequence (DNA): TGTGCCAGTAGACCCGACAGGGACATTTCCTACGAGCAGTACTTC.

The chain links TRBV4-1 to TRBJ2-3; 10 bases agree with TRBD2. J lost 5 bases, V lost 5 bases, and 10 bases had no gene match. There are 16 residues in the CDR3. Germline values: CDR1 MGHRA, CDR2 YSYEKL. The CDR3 loop reads CASSSRAGGPVDTQYF. The CDR3 DNA reads TGCGCCAGCAGCAGCAGAGCGGGGGGGCCGGTAGATACGCAGTATTTT.

Here the CDR3 DNA reads TGTGCCAGCAGCCACGGGACCACCGGGGAGGGCTCACCCCTCCACTTT. Encoded protein: CASSHGTTGEGSPLHF. This chain links TRBV2 with TRBJ1-6; D is perhaps TRBD1 (5 bases). With 6 bases removed from V and 10 bases from J, the gap between germline ends came to 22 bases. Germline V gene data show CDR1 as SNHLY and CDR2 as FYNNEI. The CDR3 sequence is 16 residues long.

The chain combines TRBV2 with TRBJ2-4; tentatively, D is TRBD1 (7 bases). V was pared by 2 bases and J by 9 bases, with 11 bases between. The CDR3 is 13 amino acids. Germline lookup yields CDR1 SNHLY and CDR2 FYNNEI. The CDR3 sequence: CASSERRDSIQYF. Here the CDR3 DNA reads TGTGCCAGCAGTGAACGGAGGGACAGCATTCAGTACTTC.

This clone was observed a single time. The gene calls are TRBV7-8 and TRBJ2-3, with 10 bases that match TRBD2. This CDR3 is built from 15 residues. The trim removed 3 bases at V and 7 bases at J, leaving 7 bases unmatched. Germline CDR1 is SGHVS and CDR2 is FQNEAQ. The CDR3, as DNA: TGTGCCAGCAGCTTCGAGCGGGGGGGCCGAAATACGCAGTATTTT. Residues: CASSFERGGRNTQYF.

The genes are TRBV28 and TRBJ2-1, with D possibly matching TRBD2 (5 bases). Per germline, CDR1 MDHEN and CDR2 SYDVKM. The V gene lost 1 base and the J gene lost 3 bases, with 16 bases spanning the gap. This CDR3 comprises 17 residues. The CDR3 here is CASSLYRTSKDYNEQFF. DNA for the CDR3: TGTGCCAGCAGTTTATATCGTACTAGTAAAGACTACAATGAGCAGTTCTTC. Drawing the rest from reference TRBV28 and TRBJ2-1, the complete variable domain is DVKVTQSSRYLVKRTGEKVFLECVQDMDHENMFWYRQDPGLGLRLIYFSYDVKMKEKGDIPEGYSVSREKKERFSLILESASTNQTSMYLCASSLYRTSKDYNEQFFGPGTRLTVL.

V is TRBV11-2 and J is TRBJ2-4; TRBD1 might be the D (6 bases). V shed 5 bases and J shed 12 bases, with 11 bases lying between them. Germline V gene lookup returns CDR1 SGHAT and CDR2 FQNNGV. The length of the CDR3 is 11 residues. CDR3 DNA sequence: TGTGCCAGCAGCGCAACAGGGAGTCAGTACTTC. It is translated as CASSATGSQYF.

The chain links TRBV7-9 to TRBJ2-3, with 16 bases fitting TRBD2. CDR1 SEHNR and CDR2 FQNEAQ come from the germline V gene (reference sequence). The V gene end was trimmed by 5 bases and the J gene end by 5 bases; junction bases not matched to a gene: 10. The CDR3 sequence is 18 residues long. CDR3 sequence reads: CASSASGTSGGAVDTQYF. The CDR3 DNA reads as TGTGCCAGCAGCGCGTCCGGGACTAGCGGGGGGGCAGTAGATACGCAGTATTTT. Filled out from reference TRBV7-9 and TRBJ2-3, the complete variable domain reads DTGVSQNPRHKITKRGQNVTFRCDPISEHNRLYWYRQTLGQGPEFLTYFQNEAQLEKSRLLSDRFSAERPKGSFSTLEIQRTEQGDSAMYLCASSASGTSGGAVDTQYFGPGTRLTVL.

The V call is TRBV5-1, the J call TRBJ2-1, with 10 nucleotides matching TRBD2. Germline trimming cut 2 bases from V and 1 base from J; bases unmatched to any gene: 6. Germline assignment: CDR1 SGHRS and CDR2 YFSETQ. The CDR3 covers 17 residues. The CDR3 is CASSLPGLAYSYNEQFF. CDR3 coding DNA: TGCGCCAGCAGCTTACCGGGACTAGCGTATTCCTACAATGAGCAGTTCTTC.

V usage is TRBV7-8 and J usage is TRBJ2-7; D remains unclear. The germline V gene has CDR1 SGHVS and CDR2 FQNEAQ. Trimming pared 5 bases from V and 2 bases from J, leaving 19 bases between. This CDR3 contains 16 residues. The chain's CDR3 is CASSDPASERPYEQYF. DNA for the CDR3: TGTGCCAGCAGCGACCCGGCCAGCGAGAGGCCCTACGAGCAGTACTTC.

This clone was seen just once. The J gene is TRBJ1-1, the V gene TRBV5-1; 10 positions match TRBD1. V lost 4 bases to trimming and J lost 6 bases; unmatched junction nucleotides: 9. CDR1 SGHRS and CDR2 YFSETQ come from the germline V gene. The CDR3 runs 15 residues. The CDR3 region is CASSPRDRGFPEAFF. CDR3 in DNA: TGCGCCAGCAGCCCCCGGGACAGGGGATTCCCTGAAGCTTTCTTT.

The J gene is TRBJ1-1, the V gene TRBV21-1; TRBD1 is the table's D call and was not checked against the DNA. TRBV21-1 is reported as a pseudogene. This CDR3 comprises 13 residues. The CDR3 loop is CASSNIAGTEAFF. As DNA, the CDR3 is TGTGCCAGCAGCAATATAGCAGGGACTGAAGCTTTCTTT.

The chain employs TRBV5-5 and TRBJ2-7; a possible D gene is TRBD2 (5 bases). CDR3 length: 13 amino acids. Germline CDR1 and CDR2: SGHKS and YYEKEE (reference sequence). Deletions cut 4 bases from V and 4 bases from J, with 12 bases between. The CDR3 sequence is CASSAGPGYEQYF. The CDR3 DNA sequence: TGTGCCAGCAGCGCTGGGCCGGGGTACGAGCAGTACTTC.

J is TRBJ2-2 and V is TRBV5-1; perhaps TRBD1 as D (5 bases). CDR3 length equals 16 residues. Germline V gene data show CDR1 as SGHRS and CDR2 as YFSETQ. Deletions cut 3 bases from V and 1 base from J, with 13 bases between. CDR3 protein: CASSYDPGLNTGELFF. CDR3 in DNA: TGCGCCAGCAGCTACGACCCAGGGCTGAACACCGGGGAGCTGTTTTTT.